This T cell receptor (beta chain) appears in the sequencing data of a study of shared clonotypes between healthy human individuals. The CDR3 consists of 14 residues. Germline trimming cut 3 bases from V and 6 bases from J; bases unmatched to any gene: 6. Germline-derived CDR1 and CDR2 are SGDLS and YYNGEE. Running of the assay took place at deep level. Only in-frame clones appear in the TCRdb table, and some are missing; sequencing was by immunoSEQ multiplex PCR. Of about a million clones in the sample, 65% to 75% were seen once. What was sequenced was memory CD4+ T cells sorted from blood. Sample subset: CD45RA-negative fraction. The genes are TRBV9 and TRBJ2-7; TRBD2 matches 10 bases. The clonotype originates from a man younger than 35 in good health. CDR3 protein: CASSAALAGAEQYF. For the CDR3, the DNA is TGTGCCAGCAGCGCCGCGCTAGCGGGAGCCGAGCAGTACTTC.